This is a list of T cell receptor beta chains from one sample in a study of beta chain features in type 1 diabetes. This table comes from immunoSEQ multiplex PCR, and its TCRdb copy is limited to in-frame clones, with some not included. The data contain under 900,000 clones, about a sixth of them singletons. The specimen was naive CD4+ T cells from blood. The receptors derive from a woman between 18 and 29 years old in good health. CDR3s include the opening cysteine and the closing phenylalanine or tryptophan. D genes are given only for firm matches. Not all rows give a size; the values are once, few, many and, for expanded clones, a class.

CDR3 DNA | CDR3 protein | clone size | V gene | D gene | J gene
TGTGCCAGCTCACCTATTGACAGGGTGAGCACTGAAGCTTTCTTT | CASSPIDRVSTEAFF | few | TRBV18 | TRBD1 | TRBJ1-1
TGTGCCAGCAGCTTGGCGCTTAGCGGGAGTTACTACGAGCAGTACTTC | CASSLALSGSYYEQYF | . | TRBV5-5 | TRBD2 | TRBJ2-7
TGTGCCAGCTGTGGGGAAGAGACCCAGTACTTC | CASCGEETQYF | few | TRBV18 | . | TRBJ2-5
TGTGCCAGCAGTTTTCGGACTAGAGAGCAGTTCTTC | CASSFRTREQFF | few | TRBV28 | TRBD2 | TRBJ2-1
TGTGCCAGCAGCCTCCAAGGACAGCAAGAGACCCAGTACTTC | CASSLQGQQETQYF | few | TRBV7-9 | . | TRBJ2-5
TGTGCCACAAGTGTCGCGGGGACTAGAGATACGCAGTATTTT | CATSVAGTRDTQYF | . | TRBV7-3 | TRBD2 | TRBJ2-3
TGCGCCAGCAGCTTGGGACACCCAGTTACCCAAGAGACCCAGTACTTC | CASSLGHPVTQETQYF | . | TRBV5-1 | . | TRBJ2-5
TGCGCCAGCAGCTCGAAGACAGGGGATCAAGAGACCCAGTACTTC | CASSSKTGDQETQYF | . | TRBV5-1 | TRBD1 | TRBJ2-5
TGTGCCAGCAGCAGTTATTCCTCAGACAGGGGGTCGAACTACAATGAGCAGTTCTTC | CASSSYSSDRGSNYNEQFF | few | TRBV28 | TRBD1 | TRBJ2-1
TGTGCCAGCAGTGCCTACAGGGGAAGCTACGAGCAGTACTTC | CASSAYRGSYEQYF | . | TRBV6-6 | TRBD1 | TRBJ2-7
TGTGCCAGCAGCCCCAGGGACGGAGATAATTCACCCCTCCACTTT | CASSPRDGDNSPLHF | once | TRBV7-9 | . | TRBJ1-6
TGTGCCAGCAGTGTGGGACTAGCGGGTTCTTCGGGGTCCTACAATGAGCAGTTCTTC | CASSVGLAGSSGSYNEQFF | . | TRBV6-1 | TRBD2 | TRBJ2-1
TGTGCCAGCAGCACGACAGAGGCTGGCAATCAGCCCCAGCATTTT | CASSTTEAGNQPQHF | . | TRBV28 | . | TRBJ1-5
TGTGCCAGCATGGCCAGGGTGAACACCGGGGAGCTGTTTTTT | CASMARVNTGELFF | . | TRBV2 | . | TRBJ2-2
TGTGCCAGCAGCCTGGTAGGGTACCCCATGGGAGCTTTCTTT | CASSLVGYPMGAFF | . | TRBV5-6 | . | TRBJ1-1
TGTGCCACCAGCAGAGCTCTAGCGGGACATGAGCAGTTCTTC | CATSRALAGHEQFF | few | TRBV15 | TRBD2 | TRBJ2-1
TGTGCCAGCAGCAATGGTTACAGGCATGGAAACACCATATATTTT | CASSNGYRHGNTIYF | few | TRBV21-1 | . | TRBJ1-3
TGTGCCAGCAAGGGGGGACTAGTCCACGAGCAGTACTTC | CASKGGLVHEQYF | . | TRBV27 | TRBD2 | TRBJ2-7
TGTGCCAGTACCCCGAAGGGCAAGGGGAGCAATCAGCCCCAGCATTTT | CASTPKGKGSNQPQHF | few | TRBV19 | . | TRBJ1-5
TGTGCCAGCAGCTTAGGTTCTTGGGCAGGGGAGGCCAACGAGCAGTACTTC | CASSLGSWAGEANEQYF | . | TRBV5-4 | . | TRBJ2-7
TGTGCCAGCAGCCCACAAACAGGGAGGGAAAATGAGCAGTTCTTC | CASSPQTGRENEQFF | few | TRBV7-2 | . | TRBJ2-1
TGTGCCAGCTCACCACCGGCGGGCAGATCCTACGAGCAGTACTTC | CASSPPAGRSYEQYF | . | TRBV18 | . | TRBJ2-7
TGTGCCAGCAGTACTAGAGGCGTCTCGGGCGAGCAGTACTTC | CASSTRGVSGEQYF | few | TRBV27 | . | TRBJ2-7
TGTGCAAGTCGCTTAGCGCTAGCGGGAGTCTACAATGAGCAGTTCTTC | CASRLALAGVYNEQFF | . | TRBV12-2 | . | TRBJ2-1
TGTGCCAGCGGTTCGGGGGCCGGGGAGCTGTTTTTT | CASGSGAGELFF | few | TRBV6-5 | . | TRBJ2-2
TGTGCCAGCAGCCAAAATATCTACAGCAGGGGGGACTATGGCTACACCTTC | CASSQNIYSRGDYGYTF | few | TRBV14 | TRBD1 | TRBJ1-2
TGTGCCAGCAGTTCCACAGGGGGCAGGCCTGGCTACACCTTC | CASSSTGGRPGYTF | . | TRBV28 | TRBD1 | TRBJ1-2
TGTGCCAGCTGCCTTGGAGACAGGGTCACAGATACGCAGTATTTT | CASCLGDRVTDTQYF | few | TRBV27 | TRBD1 | TRBJ2-3
TGTGCCAGCAGCCCCCGGACAGGGGGAAGGAACACTGAAGCTTTCTTT | CASSPRTGGRNTEAFF | . | TRBV9 | TRBD1 | TRBJ1-1
TGTGCCAGCAGCCCAGTGGCGTGGGAGACCCAGTACTTC | CASSPVAWETQYF | few | TRBV7-9 | . | TRBJ2-5
TGTGCCAGCAGCTTAGCGACAGGGCGGGCGGGTCGGCTCGGCGAGCAGTACTTC | CASSLATGRAGRLGEQYF | few | TRBV7-9 | TRBD1 | TRBJ2-7
TGTGCCAGCAGCCCACATATCTCCTACGAGCAGTACTTC | CASSPHISYEQYF | . | TRBV7-2 | . | TRBJ2-7
TGTGCCACCAGCAGAGATCGGGGAGGCTCATTCGCGCGTGAGCAGTTCTTC | CATSRDRGGSFAREQFF | few | TRBV15 | . | TRBJ2-1
TGTGCCAGCTCAATGACAGGGAATCAGCCCCAGCATTTT | CASSMTGNQPQHF | . | TRBV18 | TRBD1 | TRBJ1-5
TGTGCCAGCAGCTCACAGGGGGCGGCTGGGGCCAACGTCCTGACTTTC | CASSSQGAAGANVLTF | few | TRBV7-9 | TRBD1 | TRBJ2-6
TGTGCCAGCAGCGGGACTAGAGTTAGAAAACAAGAGACCCAGTACTTC | CASSGTRVRKQETQYF | few | TRBV21-1 | . | TRBJ2-5
TGTGCCAGCAGCCCCTTCGGCAGCGGGAGGGGTGAGCAGTACTTC | CASSPFGSGRGEQYF | . | TRBV14 | TRBD2 | TRBJ2-7
TGTGCCAGCAGCCGCGGACCCTATGGCTACACCTTC | CASSRGPYGYTF | few | TRBV5-8 | . | TRBJ1-2
TGTGCCAGCAGCGCGACTAGCGGGACCGCAGATACGCAGTATTTT | CASSATSGTADTQYF | . | TRBV7-2 | TRBD2 | TRBJ2-3
TGTGCCAGCAGCTTACCTGGTGGGTGGGGCTACACCTTC | CASSLPGGWGYTF | few | TRBV7-2 | . | TRBJ1-2
TGCGCCAGCAGCTTGGTCGGACAGGGTGGCACAGAGACCCAGTACTTC | CASSLVGQGGTETQYF | few | TRBV5-1 | TRBD1 | TRBJ2-5
TGTGCCAGCAGATGGGACAGGGGTCACAATGAGCAGTTCTTC | CASRWDRGHNEQFF | few | TRBV6-5 | TRBD1 | TRBJ2-1
TGTGCCAGCAGTGTGGTATTAGCGTACAATGAGCAGTTCTTC | CASSVVLAYNEQFF | . | TRBV2 | . | TRBJ2-1